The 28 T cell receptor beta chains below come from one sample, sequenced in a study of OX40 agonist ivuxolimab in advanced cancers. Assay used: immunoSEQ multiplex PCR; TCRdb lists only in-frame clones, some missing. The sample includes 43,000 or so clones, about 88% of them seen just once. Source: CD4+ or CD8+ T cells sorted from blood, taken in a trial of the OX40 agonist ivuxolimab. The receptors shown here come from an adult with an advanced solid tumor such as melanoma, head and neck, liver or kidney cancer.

CDR3 DNA sequence: TGTGCCATCAGTGAGTCCCAGGGACGCAATCAGCCCCAGCATTTT. This sequence encodes CAISESQGRNQPQHF. The chain has TRBV10-3 and TRBJ1-5; possible D gene TRBD1, 5 bases. V lost 0 bases to trimming and J lost 2 bases, with 8 bases between them. The CDR3 loop spans 15 amino acids. In germline, CDR1 is ENHRY, CDR2 SYGVKD.

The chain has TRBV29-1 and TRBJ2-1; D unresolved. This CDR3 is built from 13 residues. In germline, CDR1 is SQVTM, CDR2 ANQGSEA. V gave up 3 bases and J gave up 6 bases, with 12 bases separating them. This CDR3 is CSVEKAGINEQFF. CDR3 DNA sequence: TGCAGCGTTGAGAAGGCAGGCATCAATGAGCAGTTCTTC.

The CDR3: CASSLGQPPQHF. The CDR3 nucleotides are TGTGCCAGCAGTTTGGGACAGCCTCCCCAGCATTTT. The chain employs TRBV28 and TRBJ1-5, with TRBD1 matching over 7 bases. This CDR3 is built from 12 residues. The germline gives CDR1 MDHEN, CDR2 SYDVKM. Trimming at V came to 3 bases and at J to 10 bases, leaving 3 bases not matched to a gene.

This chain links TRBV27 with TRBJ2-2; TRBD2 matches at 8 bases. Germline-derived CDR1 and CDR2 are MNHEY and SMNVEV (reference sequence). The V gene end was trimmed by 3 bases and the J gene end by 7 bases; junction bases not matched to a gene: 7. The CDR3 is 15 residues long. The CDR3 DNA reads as TGTGCCAGCAGTTTTAGTAGCGGGACGAACGGGGAGCTGTTTTTT. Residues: CASSFSSGTNGELFF.

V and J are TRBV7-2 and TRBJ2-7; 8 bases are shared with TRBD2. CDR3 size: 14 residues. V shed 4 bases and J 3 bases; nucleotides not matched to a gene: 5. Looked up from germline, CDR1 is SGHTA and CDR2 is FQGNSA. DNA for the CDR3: TGTGCCAGCAGCTACCGGGAGGGAAACTACGAGCAGTACTTC. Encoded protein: CASSYREGNYEQYF.

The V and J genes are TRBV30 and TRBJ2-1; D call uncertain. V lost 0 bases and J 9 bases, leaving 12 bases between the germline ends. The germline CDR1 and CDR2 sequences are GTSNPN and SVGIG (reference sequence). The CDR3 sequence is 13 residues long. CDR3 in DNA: TGTGCCTGGAGTGTAAGCCATGCGAGTGAGCAGTTCTTC. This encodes CAWSVSHASEQFF.

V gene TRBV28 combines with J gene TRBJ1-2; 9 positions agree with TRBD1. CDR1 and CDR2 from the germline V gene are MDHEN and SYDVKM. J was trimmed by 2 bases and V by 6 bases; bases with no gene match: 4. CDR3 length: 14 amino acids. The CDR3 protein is CASRSGQGNYGYTF. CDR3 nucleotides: TGTGCCAGCAGATCGGGACAGGGAAACTATGGCTACACCTTC.

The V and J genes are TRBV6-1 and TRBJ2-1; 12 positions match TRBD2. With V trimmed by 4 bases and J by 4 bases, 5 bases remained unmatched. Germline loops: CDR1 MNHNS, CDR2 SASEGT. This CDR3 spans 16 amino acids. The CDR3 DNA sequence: TGTGCCAGCAGTGCTAGCACTAGCGGGGGGTACAATGAGCAGTTCTTC. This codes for CASSASTSGGYNEQFF.

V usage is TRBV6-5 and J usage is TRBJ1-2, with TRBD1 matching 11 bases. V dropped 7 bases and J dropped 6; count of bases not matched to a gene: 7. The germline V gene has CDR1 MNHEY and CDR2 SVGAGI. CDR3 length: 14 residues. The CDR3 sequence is CASTNGGQGDGYTF. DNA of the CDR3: TGTGCCAGCACTAACGGGGGACAGGGGGATGGCTACACCTTC.

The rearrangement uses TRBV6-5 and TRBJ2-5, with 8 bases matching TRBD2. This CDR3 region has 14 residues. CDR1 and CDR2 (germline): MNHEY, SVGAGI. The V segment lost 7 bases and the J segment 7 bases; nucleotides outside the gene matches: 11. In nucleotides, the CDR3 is TGTGCCAGCAAAACTAGCGGCCCCTCGGGGACCCAGTACTTC. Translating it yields CASKTSGPSGTQYF.

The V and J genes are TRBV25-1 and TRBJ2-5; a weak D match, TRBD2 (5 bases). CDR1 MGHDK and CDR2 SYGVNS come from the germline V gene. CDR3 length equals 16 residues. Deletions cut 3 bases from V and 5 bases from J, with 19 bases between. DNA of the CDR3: TGTGCCAGCAGTGATAGAAGGGAGCAGCCCGGGGAGACCCAGTACTTC. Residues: CASSDRREQPGETQYF.

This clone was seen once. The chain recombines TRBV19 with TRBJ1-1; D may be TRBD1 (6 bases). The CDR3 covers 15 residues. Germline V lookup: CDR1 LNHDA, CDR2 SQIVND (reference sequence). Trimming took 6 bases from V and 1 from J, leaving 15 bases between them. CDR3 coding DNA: TGTGCCAGTAGCCGGGGAGCAGGGGCGAACACTGAAGCTTTCTTT. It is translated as CASSRGAGANTEAFF.

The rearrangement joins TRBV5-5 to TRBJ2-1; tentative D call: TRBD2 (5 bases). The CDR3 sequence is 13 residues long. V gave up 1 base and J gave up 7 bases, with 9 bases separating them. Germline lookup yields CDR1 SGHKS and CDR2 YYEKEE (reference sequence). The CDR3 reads CASSLLGSNEQFF. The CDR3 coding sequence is TGTGCCAGCAGCTTGTTGGGGAGTAATGAGCAGTTCTTC.

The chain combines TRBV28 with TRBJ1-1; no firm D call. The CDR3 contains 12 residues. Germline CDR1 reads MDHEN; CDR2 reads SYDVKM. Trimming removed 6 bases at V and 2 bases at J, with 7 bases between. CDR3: CASRLTNTEAFF. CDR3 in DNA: TGTGCCAGCAGGTTAACAAACACTGAAGCTTTCTTT.

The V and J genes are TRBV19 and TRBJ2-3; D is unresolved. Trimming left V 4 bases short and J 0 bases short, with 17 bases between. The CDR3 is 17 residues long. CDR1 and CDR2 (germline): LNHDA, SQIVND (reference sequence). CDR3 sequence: CASSTRPTSRSTDTQYF. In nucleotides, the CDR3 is TGTGCCAGTAGTACCCGCCCCACCAGTAGGAGCACAGATACGCAGTATTTT.

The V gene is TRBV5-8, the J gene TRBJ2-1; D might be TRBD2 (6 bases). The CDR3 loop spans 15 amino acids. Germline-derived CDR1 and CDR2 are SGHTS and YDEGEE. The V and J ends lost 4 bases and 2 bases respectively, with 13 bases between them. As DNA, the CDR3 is TGTGCCAGCAGCCTTCGGGACTCCCCCTACAATGAGCAGTTCTTC. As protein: CASSLRDSPYNEQFF.

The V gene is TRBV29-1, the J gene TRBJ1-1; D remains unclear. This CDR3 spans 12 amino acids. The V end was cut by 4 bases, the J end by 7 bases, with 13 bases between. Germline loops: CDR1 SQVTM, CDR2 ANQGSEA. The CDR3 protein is CSVAIVGHEAFF. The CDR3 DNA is TGCAGCGTTGCGATTGTGGGCCATGAAGCTTTCTTT.

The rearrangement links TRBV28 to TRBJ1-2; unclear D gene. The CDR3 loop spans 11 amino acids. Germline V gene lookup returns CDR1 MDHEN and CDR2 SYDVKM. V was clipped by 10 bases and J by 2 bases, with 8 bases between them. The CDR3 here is CAITENYGYTF. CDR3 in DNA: TGTGCCATTACAGAAAACTATGGCTACACCTTC.

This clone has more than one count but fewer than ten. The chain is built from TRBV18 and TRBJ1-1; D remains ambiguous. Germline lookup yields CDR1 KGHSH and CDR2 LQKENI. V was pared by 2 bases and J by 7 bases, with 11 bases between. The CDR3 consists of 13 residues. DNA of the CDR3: TGTGCCAGCTCACCATTAATGAGTGATGAAGCTTTCTTT. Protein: CASSPLMSDEAFF.

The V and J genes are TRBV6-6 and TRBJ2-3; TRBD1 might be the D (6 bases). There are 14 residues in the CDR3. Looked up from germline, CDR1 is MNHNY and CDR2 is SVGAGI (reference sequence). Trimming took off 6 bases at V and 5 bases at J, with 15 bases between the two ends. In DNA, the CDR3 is TGTGCCAGCAGCCACGATGGGGGCAGAGATACGCAGTATTTT. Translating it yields CASSHDGGRDTQYF.

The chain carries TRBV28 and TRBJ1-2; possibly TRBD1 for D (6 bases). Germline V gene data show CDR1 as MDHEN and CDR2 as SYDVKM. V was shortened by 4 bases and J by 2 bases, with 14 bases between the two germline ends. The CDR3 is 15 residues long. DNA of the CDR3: TGTGCCAGCAGTTACGACAGGCTCCCCAACTATGGCTACACCTTC. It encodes CASSYDRLPNYGYTF.

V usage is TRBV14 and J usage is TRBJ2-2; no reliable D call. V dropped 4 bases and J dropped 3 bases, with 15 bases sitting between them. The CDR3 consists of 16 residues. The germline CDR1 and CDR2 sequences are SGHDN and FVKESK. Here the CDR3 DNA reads TGTGCCAGCAGCCGCCTAGGGATGGCCTACACCGGGGAGCTGTTTTTT. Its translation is CASSRLGMAYTGELFF.

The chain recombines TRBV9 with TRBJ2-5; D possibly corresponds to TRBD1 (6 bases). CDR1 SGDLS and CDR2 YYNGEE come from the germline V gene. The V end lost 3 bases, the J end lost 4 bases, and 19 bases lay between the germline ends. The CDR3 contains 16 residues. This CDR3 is CASSAGVGQNRETQYF. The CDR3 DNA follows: TGTGCCAGCAGCGCCGGGGTCGGACAGAACCGAGAGACCCAGTACTTC.

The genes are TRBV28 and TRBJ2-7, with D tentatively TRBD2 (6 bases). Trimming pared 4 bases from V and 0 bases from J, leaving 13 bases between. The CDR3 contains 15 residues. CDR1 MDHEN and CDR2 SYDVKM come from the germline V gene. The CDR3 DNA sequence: TGTGCCAGCAGTTCCCGGGACTCCCCCTCCTACGAGCAGTACTTC. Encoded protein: CASSSRDSPSYEQYF.

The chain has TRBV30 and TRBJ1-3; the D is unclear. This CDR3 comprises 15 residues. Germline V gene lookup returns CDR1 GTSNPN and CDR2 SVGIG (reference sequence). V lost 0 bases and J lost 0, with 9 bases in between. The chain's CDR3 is CAWSVMTSSGNTIYF. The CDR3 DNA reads TGTGCCTGGAGTGTAATGACCAGCTCTGGAAACACCATATATTTT. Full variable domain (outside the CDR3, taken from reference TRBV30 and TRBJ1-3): SQTIHQWPATLVQPVGSPLSLECTVEGTSNPNLYWYRQAAGRGLQLLFYSVGIGQISSEVPQNLSASRPQDRQFILSSKKLLLSDSGFYLCAWSVMTSSGNTIYFGEGSWLTVV.

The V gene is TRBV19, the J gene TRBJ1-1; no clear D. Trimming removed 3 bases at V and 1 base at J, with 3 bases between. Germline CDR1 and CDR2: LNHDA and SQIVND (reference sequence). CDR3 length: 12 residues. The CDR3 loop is CASSIKNTEAFF. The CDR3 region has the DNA TGTGCCAGTAGTATCAAGAACACTGAAGCTTTCTTT.

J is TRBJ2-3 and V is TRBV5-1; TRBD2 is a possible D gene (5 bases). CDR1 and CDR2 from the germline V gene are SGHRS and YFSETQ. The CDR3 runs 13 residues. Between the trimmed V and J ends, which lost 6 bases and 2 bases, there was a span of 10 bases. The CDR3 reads CASKRGPTDTQYF. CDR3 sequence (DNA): TGCGCCAGCAAACGGGGTCCCACAGATACGCAGTATTTT.

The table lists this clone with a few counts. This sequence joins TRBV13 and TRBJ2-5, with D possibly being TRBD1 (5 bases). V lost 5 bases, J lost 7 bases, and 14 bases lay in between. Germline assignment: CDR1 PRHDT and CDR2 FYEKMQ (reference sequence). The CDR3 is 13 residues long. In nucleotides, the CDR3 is TGTGCCAGCAGCCCCCCACAGGCTGTGACCCAGTACTTC. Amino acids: CASSPPQAVTQYF.